The 5 T cell receptor beta chains presented below share a single source sample, sequenced in a study of blood T cell repertoires in COVID-19. Produced via immunoSEQ multiplex PCR; TCRdb's table is partial and in-frame only. The sample yields around 26,000 clones, over 90% seen once. The sample was peripheral blood. Receptors were obtained from a human donor in a cohort sampled during active COVID-19.

This CDR3 is CASSSLAGGPDTQYF. The CDR3 DNA reads as TGTGCCAGTAGTAGCCTAGCGGGGGGGCCTGATACGCAGTATTTT. This chain links TRBV19 with TRBJ2-3, with 12 bases that match TRBD2. J was trimmed by 6 bases and V by 4 bases; bases with no gene match: 5. This CDR3 is 15 amino acids long. From germline, CDR1 is LNHDA and CDR2 SQIVND (reference sequence). Full variable domain (remainder filled in from reference TRBV19 and TRBJ2-3): DGGITQSPKYLFRKEGQNVTLSCEQNLNHDAMYWYRQDPGQGLRLIYYSQIVNDFQKGDIAEGYSVSREKKESFPLTVTSAQKNPTAFYLCASSSLAGGPDTQYFGPGTRLTVL.

This clone has only one observation. This chain joins TRBV10-2 and TRBJ1-2, with a weak D call TRBD1 (6 bases). There are 14 residues in the CDR3. Trimming shortened V by 7 bases and J by 4 bases, and 16 bases separated the two germline ends. Germline CDR1 WSHSY, CDR2 SAAADI. DNA for the CDR3: TGCGCCAGCAACCCGGACAGTTTAGGCTATGGCTACACCTTC. Its protein product is CASNPDSLGYGYTF.

The J gene is TRBJ2-7, the V gene TRBV11-2, with D possibly TRBD1 on 5 matching bases. The CDR3 consists of 11 residues. Per the germline V gene, CDR1 is SGHAT and CDR2 is FQNNGV. V was cut by 3 bases and J by 5 bases, with 5 bases left in between. The CDR3 sequence is CASSFRDEQYF. The DNA for the CDR3 is TGTGCCAGCAGCTTCAGGGACGAGCAGTACTTC.

In DNA form, the CDR3 reads TGTGCCAGCAGCTACGGACAATTCTATGGCTACACCTTC. Translation gives CASSYGQFYGYTF. J is TRBJ1-2 and V is TRBV7-2; the D gene is possibly TRBD1 (5 bases). This CDR3 region has 13 residues. V lost 4 bases to trimming and J lost 4 bases, with 10 bases between them. The V gene's germline CDR1 is SGHTA and CDR2 FQGNSA.

This chain uses TRBV6-1 with TRBJ2-3, with 9 bases identical to TRBD1. Trimming cost V 3 bases and J 3 bases; bases outside gene matches: 1. The CDR3 length is 14 residues. The germline V gene has CDR1 MNHNS and CDR2 SASEGT. CDR3 DNA sequence: TGTGCCAGCAGTGAGGGACAGGGTACAGATACGCAGTATTTT. Translation gives CASSEGQGTDTQYF.